The 8 T cell receptor beta chains below all came from one sample that was sequenced in a study of immune characteristics of hereditary and idiopathic chronic pancreatitis. The assay was immunoSEQ multiplex PCR, and TCRdb's table has in-frame clones only and misses some. Of over 1,500 clones listed, around 74% are singletons. Patients having total pancreatectomy with islet autotransplantation provided the chronic pancreatitis pancreas tissue. Material: pancreas tissue with hereditary chronic pancreatitis. These receptors all stem from a human donor with chronic pancreatitis.

The chain carries TRBV6-1 and TRBJ1-5; D is unclear. Germline CDR1 reads MNHNS; CDR2 reads SASEGT. The CDR3 runs to 14 residues. V was cut by 1 base and J by 5 bases, with 9 bases left in between. The CDR3: CASSEGAEYQPQHF. CDR3 sequence (DNA): TGTGCCAGCAGTGAAGGGGCAGAGTATCAGCCCCAGCATTTT.

This chain joins TRBV6-5 and TRBJ2-6, with 7 bases lining up with TRBD2. The V gene's germline CDR1 is MNHEY and CDR2 SVGAGI. CDR3 size: 15 residues. V shed 6 bases and J 4 bases; nucleotides not matched to a gene: 6. CDR3: CASRAGGSGANVLTF. CDR3 sequence (DNA): TGTGCCAGCAGGGCCGGGGGGTCAGGGGCCAACGTCCTGACTTTC.

This clone was counted once. This rearrangement joins TRBV5-1 to TRBJ2-2; TRBD2 aligns across 12 bases. Germline V lookup: CDR1 SGHRS, CDR2 YFSETQ. This CDR3 has 15 residues. The J segment lost 4 bases and the V segment lost 5 bases, leaving 3 bases of the junction unmatched. DNA for the CDR3: TGCGCCAGCAGTCCGGGACTAGCGGGCACCGGGGAGCTGTTTTTT. Translation gives CASSPGLAGTGELFF.

The V call is TRBV7-2, the J call TRBJ2-3; 10 bases are a match to TRBD2. The CDR3 is 16 residues long. After removal of 2 bases from V and 0 bases from J, the junction contained 2 bases not matched to a gene. CDR1 and CDR2 (germline): SGHTA, FQGNSA. CDR3 bases: TGTGCCAGCAGCTTACTAGCGGGAGCTAGCACAGATACGCAGTATTTT. Protein sequence: CASSLLAGASTDTQYF.

The rearrangement uses TRBV6-1 and TRBJ1-2; the D gene is possibly TRBD1 (5 bases). The CDR3 sequence is 13 residues long. The V end lost 1 base, the J end lost 6 bases, and 9 bases lay between the germline ends. Germline assignment: CDR1 MNHNS and CDR2 SASEGT. CDR3 bases: TGTGCCAGCAGTGAAGGGGAGACAGATGGCTACACCTTC. Its protein product is CASSEGETDGYTF.

The chain combines TRBV27 with TRBJ2-5, with 10 bases identical to TRBD2. Germline CDR1 and CDR2: MNHEY and SMNVEV (reference sequence). The CDR3 loop spans 16 amino acids. V was pared by 1 base and J by 2 bases, with 4 bases of the junction left unmatched. The CDR3 sequence: CASSLYGTSVQETQYF. CDR3 nucleotides: TGTGCCAGCAGTTTATATGGGACTAGCGTACAAGAGACCCAGTACTTC.

J is TRBJ1-2 and V is TRBV10-3; no reliable D call. CDR3 size: 12 residues. The germline V gene has CDR1 ENHRY and CDR2 SYGVKD. The ends were cut back, 8 bases at V and 4 bases at J, with 11 bases in the middle. The CDR3 protein is CAIAEGLYGYTF. The CDR3 nucleotides are TGTGCCATCGCGGAGGGCCTCTATGGCTACACCTTC.

The CDR3 protein is CASSIPTSGSHEQYF. The CDR3 DNA is TGTGCCAGCAGTATTCCGACTAGCGGGAGTCACGAGCAGTACTTC. The chain combines TRBV28 with TRBJ2-7; 12 bases match TRBD2. The CDR3 runs 15 residues. V shed 5 bases and J 5 bases; nucleotides not matched to a gene: 7. Germline-derived CDR1 and CDR2 are MDHEN and SYDVKM.